The rows below give T cell receptor beta chains drawn from one sample of a study of blood T cells in healthy people across ages. In TCRdb, the 5' RACE reads were re-called with MiXCR into one record per CDR3 protein. This repertoire shows about 690,000 distinct CDR3 sequences, roughly 41% found once; its top ten account for 25% to 30%. Sequenced: blood. The receptors originated from an elderly man in good health. Both conserved end residues are part of each CDR3. D genes are given only for firm matches. Size is omitted from some rows. Given values are once, few, many or a class for expanded clones.

many TRBJ1-5 NA TRBV6-6 CASSGRESQPQHF TGTGCCAGCTCGGGCAGGGAAAGTCAGCCCCAGCATTTT
NA TRBJ1-5 NA TRBV28 CASSSAQGRQPQHF TGTGCCAGCAGTTCTGCCCAGGGTCGTCAGCCCCAGCATTTT
NA TRBJ1-2 NA TRBV10-3 CAISESSTSGPNGYTF TGTGCCATCAGTGAGTCGAGTACGTCTGGTCCCAATGGCTACACCTTC
many TRBJ2-5 TRBD2 TRBV20-1 CSARAVLAGALPQETQYF TGCAGTGCTAGAGCAGTCCTAGCGGGAGCGTTACCTCAAGAGACCCAGTACTTC
few TRBJ2-5 TRBD2 TRBV20-1 CSAPSGTSGRGTQYF TGCAGTGCACCCTCCGGGACTAGCGGACGCGGGACCCAGTACTTC
many TRBJ2-5 TRBD2 TRBV20-1 CSASETSGSRETQYF TGCAGTGCTAGTGAGACTAGCGGGAGTAGGGAGACCCAGTACTTC
many TRBJ2-5 NA TRBV21-1 CASSSIMGTQYF TGTGCCAGCAGCAGTATTATGGGGACCCAGTACTTC
NA TRBJ2-5 NA TRBV20-1 CSAYLTQGQETQYF TGCAGTGCTTATTTAACACAGGGCCAAGAGACCCAGTACTTC
NA TRBJ1-6 NA TRBV20-1 CSAPGNGGNSPLHF TGCAGTGCCCCAGGGAACGGAGGAAATTCACCCCTCCACTTT
NA TRBJ2-7 TRBD2 TRBV3-1 CASSPAGLFYNEQYF TGTGCCAGCAGCCCAGCGGGGCTCTTTTACAATGAGCAGTACTTC
NA TRBJ2-1 TRBD2 TRBV7-2 CASSTGLAGGQQEQFF TGTGCCAGCAGCACGGGACTAGCGGGGGGCCAGCAGGAGCAGTTCTTC
few TRBJ2-7 NA TRBV15 CATSRDRGLDEQYF TGTGCCACCAGCAGAGATAGGGGGTTGGACGAGCAGTACTTC
NA TRBJ2-1 TRBD2 TRBV6-2/TRBV6-3 CASSRVDEREGGKFF TGTGCCAGCAGTCGGGTCGATGAGCGGGAGGGGGGGAAGTTCTTC
NA TRBJ2-2 NA TRBV5-1 CASSKDGLNTGELFF TGCGCCAGCAGCAAGGACGGCCTGAACACCGGGGAGCTGTTTTTT
NA TRBJ1-2 NA TRBV20-1 CSARSGANYGYTF TGCAGTGCTAGGTCTGGGGCTAACTATGGCTACACCTTC
NA TRBJ1-1 NA TRBV2 CASSYGWNTEAFF TGTGCCAGCAGTTACGGTTGGAACACTGAAGCTTTCTTT